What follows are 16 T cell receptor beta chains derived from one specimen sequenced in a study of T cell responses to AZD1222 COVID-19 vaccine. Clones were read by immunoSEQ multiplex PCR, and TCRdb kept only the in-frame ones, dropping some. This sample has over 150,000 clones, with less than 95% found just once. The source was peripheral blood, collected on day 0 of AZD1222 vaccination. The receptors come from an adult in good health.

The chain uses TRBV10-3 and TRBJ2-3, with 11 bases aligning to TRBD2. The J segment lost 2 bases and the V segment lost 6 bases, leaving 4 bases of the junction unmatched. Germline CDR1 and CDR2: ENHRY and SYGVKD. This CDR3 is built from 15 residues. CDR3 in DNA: TGTGCCATCAGCGCGACTAGCGGGGCCACAGATACGCAGTATTTT. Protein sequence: CAISATSGATDTQYF.

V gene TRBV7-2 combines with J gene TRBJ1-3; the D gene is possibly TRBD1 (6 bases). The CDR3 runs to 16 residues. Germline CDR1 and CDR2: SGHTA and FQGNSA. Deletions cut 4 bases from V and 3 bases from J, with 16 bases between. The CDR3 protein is CASSYYQGNFGNTIYF. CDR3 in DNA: TGTGCCAGCAGCTACTATCAGGGGAACTTTGGAAACACCATATATTTT.

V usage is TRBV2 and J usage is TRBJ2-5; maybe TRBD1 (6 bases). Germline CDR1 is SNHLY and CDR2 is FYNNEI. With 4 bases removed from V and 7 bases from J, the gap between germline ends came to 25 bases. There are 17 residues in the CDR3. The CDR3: CASSGMGQGPMMRTQYF. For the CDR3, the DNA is TGTGCCAGCAGTGGAATGGGGCAGGGGCCAATGATGCGGACCCAGTACTTC.

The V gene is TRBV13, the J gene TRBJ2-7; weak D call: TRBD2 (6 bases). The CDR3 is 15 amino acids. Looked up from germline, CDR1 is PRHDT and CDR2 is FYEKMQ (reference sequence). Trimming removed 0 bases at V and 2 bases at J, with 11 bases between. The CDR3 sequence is CASSLGGGSPYEQYF. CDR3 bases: TGTGCCAGCAGCTTAGGGGGGGGAAGTCCCTACGAGCAGTACTTC.

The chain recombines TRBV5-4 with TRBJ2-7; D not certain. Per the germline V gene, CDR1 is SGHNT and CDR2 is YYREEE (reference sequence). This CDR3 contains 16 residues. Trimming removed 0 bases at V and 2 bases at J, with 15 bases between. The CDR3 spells CASSLAQDRVAYEQYF. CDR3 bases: TGTGCCAGCAGCTTGGCCCAGGACCGAGTTGCCTACGAGCAGTACTTC.

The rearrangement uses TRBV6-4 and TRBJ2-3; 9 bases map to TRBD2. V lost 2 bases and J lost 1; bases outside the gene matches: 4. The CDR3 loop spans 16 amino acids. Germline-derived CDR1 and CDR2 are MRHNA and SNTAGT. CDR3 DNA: TGTGCCAGCAGTGACGGGGTAGCGGGGGGCACAGATACGCAGTATTTT. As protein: CASSDGVAGGTDTQYF.

The CDR3 bases are TGTGCCAGCAGGAGGACAGAATCTGGAAACACCATATATTTT. Protein sequence: CASRRTESGNTIYF. The chain combines TRBV9 with TRBJ1-3, with D possibly being TRBD1 (6 bases). V lost 5 bases to trimming and J lost 1 base, with 10 bases between them. The CDR3 covers 14 residues. Per the germline V gene, CDR1 is SGDLS and CDR2 is YYNGEE.

The DNA of the CDR3 is TGTGCCACCCCGGGACAGGAGAATTCACCCCTCCACTTT. Its protein is CATPGQENSPLHF. V gene TRBV30 combines with J gene TRBJ1-6; TRBD1 aligns across 8 bases. This CDR3 comprises 13 residues. Germline CDR1 is GTSNPN and CDR2 is SVGIG (reference sequence). V gave up 8 bases and J gave up 7 bases; unmatched junction bases: 7.

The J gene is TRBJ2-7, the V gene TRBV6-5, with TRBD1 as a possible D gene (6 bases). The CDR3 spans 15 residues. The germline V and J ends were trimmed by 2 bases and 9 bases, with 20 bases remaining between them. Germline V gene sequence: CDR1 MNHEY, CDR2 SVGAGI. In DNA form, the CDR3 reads TGTGCCAGCAGTTACGGGTCAGGGGCCTCCTACTGGCAGTACTTC. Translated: CASSYGSGASYWQYF.

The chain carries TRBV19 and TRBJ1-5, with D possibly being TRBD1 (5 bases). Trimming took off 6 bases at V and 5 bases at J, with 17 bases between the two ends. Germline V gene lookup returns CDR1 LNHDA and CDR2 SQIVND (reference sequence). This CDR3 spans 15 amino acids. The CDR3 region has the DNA TGTGCCAGTAGATTTGGGGACTCCCGATATCAGCCCCAGCATTTT. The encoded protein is CASRFGDSRYQPQHF.

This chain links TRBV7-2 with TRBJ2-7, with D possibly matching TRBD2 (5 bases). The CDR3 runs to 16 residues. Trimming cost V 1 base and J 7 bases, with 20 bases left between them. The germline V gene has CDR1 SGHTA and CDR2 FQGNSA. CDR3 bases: TGTGCCAGCAGCTTAGTCCAGTTTGGCTGGGGAGAAGAGCAGTACTTC. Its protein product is CASSLVQFGWGEEQYF.

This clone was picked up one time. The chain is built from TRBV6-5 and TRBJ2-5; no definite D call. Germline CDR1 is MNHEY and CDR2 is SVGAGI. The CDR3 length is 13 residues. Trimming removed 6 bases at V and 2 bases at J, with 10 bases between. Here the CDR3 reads CASRGYDQETQYF. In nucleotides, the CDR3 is TGTGCCAGCAGGGGGTACGATCAAGAGACCCAGTACTTC.

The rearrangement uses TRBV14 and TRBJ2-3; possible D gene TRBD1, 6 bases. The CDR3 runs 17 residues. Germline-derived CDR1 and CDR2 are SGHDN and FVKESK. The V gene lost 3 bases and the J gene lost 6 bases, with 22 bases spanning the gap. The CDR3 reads CASSHRGPPKVPDTQYF. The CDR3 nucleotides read TGTGCCAGCAGCCACAGGGGACCCCCGAAGGTACCGGATACGCAGTATTTT.

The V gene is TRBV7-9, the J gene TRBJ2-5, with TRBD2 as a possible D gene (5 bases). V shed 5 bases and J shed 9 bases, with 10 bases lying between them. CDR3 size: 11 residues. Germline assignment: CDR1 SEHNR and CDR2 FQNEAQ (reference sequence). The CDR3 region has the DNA TGTGCCAGCAGCCCCGAGAGGGCCCAGTACTTC. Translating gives CASSPERAQYF.

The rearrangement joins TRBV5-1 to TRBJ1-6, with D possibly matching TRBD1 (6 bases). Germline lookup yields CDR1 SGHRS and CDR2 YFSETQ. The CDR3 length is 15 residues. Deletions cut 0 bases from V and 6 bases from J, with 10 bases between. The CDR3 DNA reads TGCGCCAGCAGCTTGGCCAGGGGTGGTAATTCACCCCTCCACTTT. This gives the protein CASSLARGGNSPLHF.

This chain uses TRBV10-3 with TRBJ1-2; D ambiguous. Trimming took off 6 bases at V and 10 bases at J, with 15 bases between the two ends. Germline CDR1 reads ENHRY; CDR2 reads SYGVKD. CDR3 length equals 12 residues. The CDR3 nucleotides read TGTGCCATCAGCCCCGATGAGGGCGCCTACACCTTC. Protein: CAISPDEGAYTF.